This TCR beta chain came from a study of beta chain features in type 1 diabetes. The CDR3 is 11 amino acids. Germline-derived CDR1 and CDR2 are SQVTM and ANQGSEA. Staining for CD45RO/CCR7/CD25/CD127/CD95/CD27 allowed sorting of CD4+ naive, central memory, regulatory and stem cell-like memory cells. Sorting gave populations that all exceeded 95% purity. Study results and caveats: Fewer insertions but more deletions were seen at VDJ junctions in type 1 diabetes patients. All four CD4+ subsets from Type 1 diabetes patients carried moderately but significantly shorter TCRB CDR3s. Naive, central memory and Treg TCRB repertoires appeared more alike in patients than in healthy donors.

This clone was seen many times. As yet, its antigen is unknown. Every isolated RNA sample was fully reverse transcribed, so sequencing captured expressed TCRB transcripts. Clones were sequenced by immunoSEQ multiplex PCR, and TCRdb holds only the in-frame ones, with some missing. The profile covers 100,000 to 150,000 clones, with approximately 9% appearing a single time and 0.6% to 0.9% taken by the ten largest. This receptor was identified in a man aged 25-45 years with type 1 diabetes. The chain carries TRBV29-1 and TRBJ1-4, with no clear D. Sequenced material: central memory CD4+ T cells from blood. The CDR3 DNA sequence: TGCACCGTGGAGGGCGAAGGCAAACTGTTTTTT. Translating gives CTVEGEGKLFF.